This T cell receptor beta chain emerged from a study of shared clonotypes between healthy human individuals. V was cut by 4 bases and J by 0 bases, with 9 bases left in between. Germline V lookup: CDR1 SGDLS, CDR2 YYNGEE. The CDR3 has 14 amino acids. Authors' processing steps: Junction-only sequences produced by ImmunoSEQ had no quality scores, so filtering differed. Assay used: immunoSEQ multiplex PCR; TCRdb lists only in-frame clones, some missing. V and J calls and clone size are given by that table; D and trimming were obtained from the DNA. The data contain 1.5 million to 1.9 million clones, roughly 98% of them singletons.

This TCR came from a man aged 25 to 40 in good health. The sample consisted of naive CD4+ T cells sorted from blood. As to subset: CD45RA+ positively selected. The rearrangement joins TRBV9 to TRBJ2-3; perhaps TRBD1 as D (6 bases). The CDR3 nucleotides are TGTGCCAGCAGCCAGGGGCCCAGCACAGATACGCAGTATTTT. It translates to CASSQGPSTDTQYF.